The 24 T cell receptor beta chains presented below share a single source sample, sequenced in a study of PD-1 blockade in classical Hodgkin lymphoma. The time point denotes: newly diagnosed, previously untreated cHL patient sample. Out of thawed PBMCs, magnetic negative selection purified CD4+ T cells. This table comes from immunoSEQ multiplex PCR, and its TCRdb copy is limited to in-frame clones, with some not included. Of roughly 16,000 clones in the sample, around 92% were seen once. The source material was CD4+ T cells from blood. These receptors came from a human donor with classical Hodgkin lymphoma.

The J gene is TRBJ2-7, the V gene TRBV28; D may match TRBD1 or TRBD2 (5 bases each). CDR3 length equals 12 residues. In germline, CDR1 is MDHEN, CDR2 SYDVKM. The V and J ends lost 8 bases and 3 bases respectively, with 11 bases between them. CDR3 bases: TGTGCCAGCTTCCGGGGCCTCTACGAGCAGTACTTC. The encoded protein is CASFRGLYEQYF.

The rearrangement links TRBV28 to TRBJ2-1; tentatively, D is TRBD1 or TRBD2 (5 bases each). CDR1 and CDR2 from the germline V gene are MDHEN and SYDVKM. CDR3 length equals 14 residues. Trimming cost V 4 bases and J 6 bases, with 13 bases left between them. CDR3 DNA: TGTGCCAGCAGTTGGGGGACCCCCGGCAATGAGCAGTTCTTC. Amino acids: CASSWGTPGNEQFF.

Only one count was recorded for this clone. CDR3 protein: CASSLRTAEKLFF. For the CDR3, the DNA is TGTGCCAGCAGTCTCCGGACGGCTGAAAAACTGTTTTTT. This chain joins TRBV6-5 and TRBJ1-4; D is uncertain. The CDR3 extends over 13 amino acids. In germline, CDR1 is MNHEY, CDR2 SVGAGI. The ends were cut back, 5 bases at V and 7 bases at J, with 11 bases in the middle.

The CDR3 DNA reads as TGTGCCAGTAGTAGGACAGGGTCTACAACTAATGAAAAACTGTTTTTT. Protein product: CASSRTGSTTNEKLFF. This chain joins TRBV19 and TRBJ1-4, with 8 positions matching TRBD1. The CDR3 is 16 residues long. V dropped 4 bases and J dropped 0; count of bases not matched to a gene: 4. Germline V gene lookup returns CDR1 LNHDA and CDR2 SQIVND (reference sequence). Looking up the rest from reference TRBV19 and TRBJ1-4 gives the full variable domain: DGGITQSPKYLFRKEGQNVTLSCEQNLNHDAMYWYRQDPGQGLRLIYYSQIVNDFQKGDIAEGYSVSREKKESFPLTVTSAQKNPTAFYLCASSRTGSTTNEKLFFGSGTQLSVL.

The sample holds a few counts of this clone. The rearrangement uses TRBV28 and TRBJ1-1, with D possibly TRBD1 on 5 matching bases. V gave up 2 bases and J gave up 4 bases, with 11 bases separating them. CDR3 length: 14 amino acids. Germline loops: CDR1 MDHEN, CDR2 SYDVKM. The CDR3 loop is CASSLPAGGTEAFF. CDR3 coding DNA: TGTGCCAGCAGTTTACCGGCCGGGGGCACTGAAGCTTTCTTT.

The chain links TRBV7-9 to TRBJ2-1; weak D call: TRBD2 (6 bases). The germline V gene encodes CDR1 SEHNR and CDR2 FQNEAQ (reference sequence). CDR3 length: 13 residues. V shed 5 bases and J shed 8 bases, with 13 bases lying between them. The CDR3 DNA sequence: TGTGCCAGCAGCACTAGACTAGTGGATGAGCAGTTCTTC. Residues: CASSTRLVDEQFF.

This chain uses TRBV25-1 with TRBJ1-6, with D possibly TRBD1 on 6 matching bases. The CDR3 has 13 amino acids. With 6 bases removed from V and 13 bases from J, the gap between germline ends came to 16 bases. Germline CDR1 and CDR2: MGHDK and SYGVNS. DNA for the CDR3: TGTGCCAGCAGCGGTCAGGGGATCGCGCCCCTCCACTTT. This encodes CASSGQGIAPLHF.

This clone has only one observation. DNA for the CDR3: TGTGCCAGCAGTTACTCGACAGAGCATACTGAAGCTTTCTTT. Its protein is CASSYSTEHTEAFF. This chain links TRBV6-6 with TRBJ1-1; a weak D match, TRBD1 (5 bases). CDR1 is MNHNY and CDR2 is SVGAGI in the germline V gene (reference sequence). V lost 0 bases and J lost 5, with 10 bases in between. The CDR3 runs 14 residues.

This clone was seen more than once but under ten times. This chain's CDR3 is CASSLEQGRGYTF. The CDR3 DNA reads TGTGCCAGCAGCTTAGAACAGGGACGTGGCTACACCTTC. This chain joins TRBV11-3 and TRBJ1-2, with D perhaps matching TRBD1 (6 bases). Germline CDR1 is SGHNT and CDR2 is YENEEA. This CDR3 has 13 amino acids. V dropped 0 bases and J dropped 7 bases, with 9 bases sitting between them.

V and J are TRBV2 and TRBJ1-2; 10 positions agree with TRBD1. The germline V gene encodes CDR1 SNHLY and CDR2 FYNNEI. V lost 6 bases and J lost 2; bases outside the gene matches: 6. CDR3 length equals 15 residues. For the CDR3, the DNA is TGTGCCAGCAGGACAGGGGGCCTGGACAACTATGGCTACACCTTC. Translating it yields CASRTGGLDNYGYTF.

This chain joins TRBV11-2 and TRBJ2-7, with D possibly matching TRBD1 (6 bases). Germline V gene sequence: CDR1 SGHAT, CDR2 FQNNGV. CDR3 length: 14 residues. V dropped 4 bases and J dropped 4 bases, with 14 bases sitting between them. The CDR3 coding sequence is TGTGCCAGCAGCTCCTACAGGGCCGGATACGAGCAGTACTTC. Residues: CASSSYRAGYEQYF.

This clone was picked up one time. The chain joins TRBV30 to TRBJ1-5, with D possibly TRBD1 on 5 matching bases. This CDR3 is built from 14 residues. The V end was cut by 1 base, the J end by 7 bases, with 14 bases between. In germline, CDR1 is GTSNPN, CDR2 SVGIG (reference sequence). The CDR3 DNA follows: TGTGCCTGGAGTGGGGGGGGTATAGGGCAGCCCCAGCATTTT. Protein product: CAWSGGGIGQPQHF.

This clone was found once. The chain joins TRBV30 to TRBJ2-7; 10 bases match TRBD1. This CDR3 is built from 13 residues. CDR1 GTSNPN and CDR2 SVGIG come from the germline V gene (reference sequence). V lost 4 bases and J lost 5; bases outside the gene matches: 5. The chain's CDR3 is CAWIGDRGHEQYF. DNA of the CDR3: TGTGCCTGGATAGGGGACAGGGGCCACGAGCAGTACTTC.

The V call is TRBV5-4, the J call TRBJ1-2; no reliable D call. CDR1 and CDR2 (germline): SGHNT, YYREEE (reference sequence). V was pared by 3 bases and J by 8 bases, with 11 bases between. The CDR3 contains 12 residues. Written as DNA, the CDR3 is TGTGCCAGCAGCTCTTCTAGAGAGGGCTACACCTTC. Protein: CASSSSREGYTF.

V usage is TRBV30 and J usage is TRBJ2-7; 11 positions agree with TRBD2. CDR1 and CDR2 from the germline V gene are GTSNPN and SVGIG (reference sequence). The CDR3 is 15 amino acids. V trimming: 2 bases; J trimming: 6 bases; junction bases outside the gene matches: 9. The CDR3 here is CAWSKGGLAGGEQYF. CDR3 coding DNA: TGTGCCTGGAGTAAAGGAGGTCTAGCGGGAGGCGAGCAGTACTTC. The variable domain in full, completed from reference TRBV30 and TRBJ2-7, reads SQTIHQWPATLVQPVGSPLSLECTVEGTSNPNLYWYRQAAGRGLQLLFYSVGIGQISSEVPQNLSASRPQDRQFILSSKKLLLSDSGFYLCAWSKGGLAGGEQYFGPGTRLTVT.

This clone was detected only once. V is TRBV28 and J is TRBJ2-5, with a weak D call TRBD2 (6 bases). The CDR3 runs to 15 residues. V lost 7 bases to trimming and J lost 4 bases, with 19 bases between them. Looked up from germline, CDR1 is MDHEN and CDR2 is SYDVKM. CDR3 amino acids: CASTPRLASSETQYF. The CDR3 region has the DNA TGTGCCAGCACCCCCCGGCTAGCGAGCTCAGAGACCCAGTACTTC.

V usage is TRBV4-2 and J usage is TRBJ2-2; 9 bases are a match to TRBD2. V was clipped by 3 bases and J by 6 bases; unmatched bases: 2. The length of the CDR3 is 14 residues. Germline V lookup: CDR1 LGHNA, CDR2 YNFKEQ. The CDR3 DNA is TGTGCCAGCAGCCATGGCGGGAGGGCCGGGGAGCTGTTTTTT. As protein: CASSHGGRAGELFF.

This rearrangement joins TRBV10-3 to TRBJ2-3; D is perhaps TRBD2 (6 bases). The CDR3 has 12 amino acids. Trimming removed 8 bases from V and 11 bases from J, with 17 bases in between. Germline CDR1 is ENHRY and CDR2 is SYGVKD. The CDR3 DNA reads TGTGCCATCGCGGAACCGGGGACTTGGCAGTATTTT. Encoded protein: CAIAEPGTWQYF.

The chain links TRBV5-1 to TRBJ2-1; D remains unclear. The CDR3 covers 15 residues. Germline assignment: CDR1 SGHRS and CDR2 YFSETQ. Trimming cost V 4 bases and J 2 bases, with 13 bases left between them. The CDR3 sequence: CASSPTPSTYNEQFF. As DNA, the CDR3 is TGCGCCAGCAGCCCGACTCCCTCCACCTACAATGAGCAGTTCTTC.

This rearrangement joins TRBV29-1 to TRBJ2-1; D gene unclear. Germline V gene sequence: CDR1 SQVTM, CDR2 ANQGSEA. There are 11 residues in the CDR3. The V end lost 3 bases, the J end lost 4 bases, and 4 bases lay between the germline ends. CDR3 sequence reads: CSVEPYNEQFF. For the CDR3, the DNA is TGCAGCGTTGAGCCTTACAATGAGCAGTTCTTC.

The V and J genes are TRBV15 and TRBJ1-3; no clear D gene. Per germline, CDR1 LNHNV and CDR2 YYDKDF (reference sequence). The ends were cut back, 0 bases at V and 1 base at J, with 10 bases in the middle. The CDR3 is 16 amino acids. The CDR3 DNA reads as TGTGCCACCAGCAGAGATCCGCGGGGATCTGGAAACACCATATATTTT. Translated, it gives CATSRDPRGSGNTIYF. Full variable domain (rest looked up from reference TRBV15 and TRBJ1-3): DAMVIQNPRYQVTQFGKPVTLSCSQTLNHNVMYWYQQKSSQAPKLLFHYYDKDFNNEADTPDNFQSRRPNTSFCFLDIRSPGLGDTAMYLCATSRDPRGSGNTIYFGEGSWLTVV.

The chain links TRBV10-2 to TRBJ2-5; 7 nucleotides align to TRBD1. The end of the DNA is better explained by TRBJ2-7, so the J call may be wrong. CDR1 and CDR2 (germline): WSHSY, SAAADI. The CDR3 has 14 amino acids. DNA for the CDR3: TGCGCCAGCAGTGAGTCGGGGACAGCCTACGAGCAGTACTTC. Its translation is CASSESGTAYEQYF.

The chain combines TRBV29-1 with TRBJ2-1, with 7 positions matching TRBD2. Germline lookup yields CDR1 SQVTM and CDR2 ANQGSEA. The V and J ends lost 4 bases and 6 bases, in that order; junction bases with no gene match: 3. CDR3 length equals 12 residues. CDR3 coding DNA: TGCAGCGTTGCGGGGGGAGGCAATGAGCAGTTCTTC. Translated, it gives CSVAGGGNEQFF.

The rearrangement links TRBV6-1 to TRBJ2-7; D unresolved. Germline loops: CDR1 MNHNS, CDR2 SASEGT. The CDR3 sequence is 10 residues long. V was cut by 2 bases and J by 4 bases, with 0 bases left in between. In DNA form, the CDR3 reads TGTGCCAGCAGTGAATACGAGCAGTACTTC. Translating it yields CASSEYEQYF.